A selection of T cell receptor beta chains follows, all from one sample in a study of Ad26.COV2.S vaccination and SARS-CoV-2 variants. Generated by immunoSEQ multiplex PCR, the TCRdb table keeps only in-frame clones and is missing some. This sample yields fewer than 400,000 clones, of which about 85% are seen a single time; 2% to 2.5% belongs to the top ten. The sequenced sample was peripheral blood, obtained in a trial of Ad26.COV2.S vaccine versus placebo. The receptors were gathered from a person between 18 and 59 years old who received the Ad26.COV2.S COVID-19 vaccine or a placebo. The CDR3 runs from the conserved cysteine through the conserved F or W. D genes are given only for firm matches. Only part of the rows carry a size: once, few, many, or a class if the clone is expanded.

j_call v_call d_call clone_size cdr3_nt cdr3_aa
TRBJ1-5 TRBV7-9 . . TGTGCCAGCAGCTTAGTGGGGGGACAACAGCCCCAGCATTTT CASSLVGGQQPQHF
TRBJ2-7 TRBV6-5 TRBD2 . TGTGCCAGCCGAAGAGCGGGGGGGCCTTACGAGCAGTACTTC CASRRAGGPYEQYF
TRBJ1-2 TRBV10-2 TRBD1 . TGCGCCAGCAGTCCGACAGGGAATGGCTACACCTTC CASSPTGNGYTF
TRBJ1-3 TRBV7-2 . once TGTGCCAGCAGCTCCATCGTTGGTGGAGGAAACACCATATATTTT CASSSIVGGGNTIYF
TRBJ2-7 TRBV5-1 . . TGCGCCAGCAGCTTGGATTTCATACCCTACGAGCAGTACTTC CASSLDFIPYEQYF
TRBJ2-2 TRBV6-6 TRBD1 . TGTGCCAGCAGTTACTCCGGGACAGGGGTGACCGGGGAGCTGTTTTTT CASSYSGTGVTGELFF
TRBJ2-2 TRBV6-4 . . TGTGCCAGCAGTGATCGGGGCTACACCGGGGAGCTGTTTTTT CASSDRGYTGELFF
TRBJ1-1 TRBV27 . . TGTGCCAGCAGTCCCCTCTCGGACTCTGAAGCTTTCTTT CASSPLSDSEAFF
TRBJ1-2 TRBV19 TRBD1 once TGTGCCAGTAGTATTGCCGACAGGGGCGGCTACACCTTC CASSIADRGGYTF
TRBJ1-6 TRBV30 TRBD1 few TGTGCCTGGACAGGGGGCACGGCACCCCTCCACTTT CAWTGGTAPLHF
TRBJ2-7 TRBV5-6 . . TGTGCCAGCAGCTTCCGGGCGCAGAGCTCCTACGAGCAGTACTTC CASSFRAQSSYEQYF
TRBJ2-7 TRBV5-6 TRBD1 . TGTGCCAGCAGCCAGGGACAGGGAAAATGGCGCGAGCAGTACTTC CASSQGQGKWREQYF
TRBJ1-6 TRBV28 . . TGTGCCAGCAGTTCGCCCCGGCCTTCACCCCTCCACTTT CASSSPRPSPLHF
TRBJ2-7 TRBV11-1 . . TGTGCCAGCAGCTTAGTAGGGACACGTTCCTACGAGCAGTACTTC CASSLVGTRSYEQYF
TRBJ1-6 TRBV4-1 . . TGCGCCAGCAGCCAAGACTGGAGGGTTTCACCCCTCCACTTT CASSQDWRVSPLHF
TRBJ2-5 TRBV11-1 TRBD2 few TGTGCCAGCAGCCGGAGGACTAGCGGGGCCCAAGAGACCCAGTACTTC CASSRRTSGAQETQYF
TRBJ1-1 TRBV29-1 . few TGCAGCGTTAATGGGGGGTTGAACACTGAAGCTTTCTTT CSVNGGLNTEAFF
TRBJ1-2 TRBV11-1 . . TGTGCCAGCAGCTTGGGAGGTCCCTATGGCTACACCTTC CASSLGGPYGYTF
TRBJ2-3 TRBV27 . . TGTGCCAGCAGTTTTCGTCTCGCAGATACGCAGTATTTT CASSFRLADTQYF
TRBJ1-5 TRBV27 . . TGTGCCAGCAGTAACAATGTAGGGGGGCGAGGGGGCAATCAGCCCCAGCATTTT CASSNNVGGRGGNQPQHF
TRBJ2-5 TRBV4-1 . . TGCGCCAGCAGCCAAGAACCCCGGGCTGGGGGTAGGGAGACCCAGTACTTC CASSQEPRAGGRETQYF
TRBJ1-2 TRBV27 TRBD1 . TGTGCCAGCAGTTTCTACTCCGGGACAGGGGTAGAGGGCTACACCTTC CASSFYSGTGVEGYTF
TRBJ1-2 TRBV5-1 TRBD1 . TGCGCCAGCAGCTTGGTACCAGGGGGGGATTCCTATGGCTACACCTTC CASSLVPGGDSYGYTF
TRBJ1-2 TRBV6-5 . . TGTGCCAGCAGTTACTCGAGGGAGGCCTACACCTTC CASSYSREAYTF
TRBJ1-1 TRBV7-9 . once TGTGCCAGCAGCACTCGACAGGACAAGAACACTGAAGCTTTCTTT CASSTRQDKNTEAFF
TRBJ2-2 TRBV27 TRBD2 once TGTGCCAGCAGTTTAATGGGTAGCGGGGACCGCGGGGACACCGGGGAGCTGTTTTTT CASSLMGSGDRGDTGELFF
TRBJ1-4 TRBV5-1 . . TGCGCCAGCAGCTTGCTGGGAGGGACTAATGAAAAACTGTTTTTT CASSLLGGTNEKLFF
TRBJ2-6 TRBV20-1 . . TGCAGTGCCTACGGGGCCAACGTCCTGACTTTC CSAYGANVLTF
TRBJ1-5 TRBV25-1 TRBD1 . TGTGCCAGCAGTGAACAGGGGGTCAATCAGCCCCAGCATTTT CASSEQGVNQPQHF
TRBJ1-5 TRBV19 . . TGTGCCAGTAGTATAGTGGCCCGCAACAATCAGCCCCAGCATTTT CASSIVARNNQPQHF
TRBJ1-2 TRBV6-5 TRBD1 many TGTGCCAGCAGGCCCGCTGCGACAGGGGACTATGGCTACACCTTC CASRPAATGDYGYTF
TRBJ1-6 TRBV6-1 TRBD1 . TGTGCCAGCAGTGAAGCATCGGACAGGGCGCGCTTT CASSEASDRARF
TRBJ1-1 TRBV19 . . TGTGCCAGTAGTATTAGAGCATTTGACCGTCCGGTCACTGAAGCTTTCTTT CASSIRAFDRPVTEAFF
TRBJ1-6 TRBV2 . . TGTGCCAGCAGTGAAGCGCTTCTAGCGAATTCACCCCTCCACTTT CASSEALLANSPLHF
TRBJ2-1 TRBV15 . . TGTGCCACCAGCAGGGTCGGTGGGTCCACCTACAATGAGCAGTTCTTC CATSRVGGSTYNEQFF
TRBJ2-3 TRBV11-2 . . TGTGCCAGCAGCTTAGAGGATTGGGTGTTTGGCGCAGATACGCAGTATTTT CASSLEDWVFGADTQYF
TRBJ1-5 TRBV7-9 . . TGTGCCAGCAGCCCCGACAGTAGCAATCAGCCCCAGCATTTT CASSPDSSNQPQHF
TRBJ1-2 TRBV7-2 TRBD1 . TGTGCCAGCAGCCCAGACAGGGAGGATGGCTACACCTTC CASSPDREDGYTF
TRBJ2-1 TRBV6-5 TRBD2 . TGTGCCAGCAGTCGGGACTACCCCAATGAGCAGTTCTTC CASSRDYPNEQFF
TRBJ1-3 TRBV7-8 . . TGTGCCAGCAGCCCCGACGGATACTCTGGAAACACCATATATTTT CASSPDGYSGNTIYF
TRBJ2-1 TRBV7-8 . . TGTGCCAGCAGCTTATACAAGAGTTTCTACAATGAGCAGTTCTTC CASSLYKSFYNEQFF
TRBJ1-1 TRBV5-1 TRBD1 . TGCGCCACCCAACGACAGGGCGGCGGCACTGAAGCTTTCTTT CATQRQGGGTEAFF
TRBJ1-6 TRBV6-5 . . TGTGCCAGCAGTAGAACAGATAATTCACCCCTCCACTTT CASSRTDNSPLHF
TRBJ2-6 TRBV28 . . TGTGCCAGCAGTTTTGTCCCCGGGGGTGGGGCCAACGTCCTGACTTTC CASSFVPGGGANVLTF
TRBJ2-1 TRBV10-3 TRBD1 . TGTGCCATCAACTTAGGCGGACAGGGGTCGGGAAATGAGCAGTTCTTC CAINLGGQGSGNEQFF
TRBJ2-7 TRBV2 TRBD2 . TGTGCCAGCAGTGAATTGGTTTTCGGGGGGAACGAGCAGTACTTC CASSELVFGGNEQYF
TRBJ2-2 TRBV12-5 TRBD2 . TGTGCTAGTGGTTTGGTACTAGGAGCGGGGACGGGGGAGCTGTTTTTT CASGLVLGAGTGELFF
TRBJ2-5 TRBV20-1 . . TGCAGTGCTAGTCTTACCGAGACCCAGTACTTC CSASLTETQYF
TRBJ2-3 TRBV21-1 . . TGTGCCAGCAGCTCCCGAAGGGGGACAGGGTGGGATACGCAGTATTTT CASSSRRGTGWDTQYF
TRBJ1-2 TRBV6-1 TRBD1 few TGTGCCAGCAGTGAAGCGCGGTTAACGGGGACTAACAGGGGCCCTGGGCTTAGAGGCTACACCTTC CASSEARLTGTNRGPGLRGYTF
TRBJ1-2 TRBV18 . . TGTGCCAGCTCACCACCGGGTTGGCGGGGTGGCTCCACCTTC CASSPPGWRGGSTF
TRBJ2-5 TRBV4-1 TRBD2 . TGCGCCAGCAGCCCCCCGACTAGCCGCGGGTACGAGACCCAGTACTTC CASSPPTSRGYETQYF
TRBJ1-2 TRBV2 TRBD1 . TGTGCCAGCAGTTTAGGGACAGTAACAAACTATGGCTACACCTTC CASSLGTVTNYGYTF
TRBJ1-1 TRBV15 . . TGTGCCACCAGCAGAGACCCCACAGTGAACACTGAAGCTTTCTTT CATSRDPTVNTEAFF
TRBJ1-2 TRBV6-1 TRBD1 many TGTGCCAGCAGTGAATTGGCGGGGACAGGCAGCTATGGCTACACCTTC CASSELAGTGSYGYTF
TRBJ1-4 TRBV9 . . TGTGCCAGCAGCGTCGACGGAGGTTTGAAAAAACTGTTTTTT CASSVDGGLKKLFF
TRBJ1-6 TRBV7-3 . . TGTGCCAGCAGCTTAGGCCCCCTACCAGGGGTCGGCAATTCACCCCTCCACTTT CASSLGPLPGVGNSPLHF
TRBJ1-6 TRBV20-1 . . TGCAGTGCTAGTTCTTTTGATAATTCACCCCTCCACTTT CSASSFDNSPLHF